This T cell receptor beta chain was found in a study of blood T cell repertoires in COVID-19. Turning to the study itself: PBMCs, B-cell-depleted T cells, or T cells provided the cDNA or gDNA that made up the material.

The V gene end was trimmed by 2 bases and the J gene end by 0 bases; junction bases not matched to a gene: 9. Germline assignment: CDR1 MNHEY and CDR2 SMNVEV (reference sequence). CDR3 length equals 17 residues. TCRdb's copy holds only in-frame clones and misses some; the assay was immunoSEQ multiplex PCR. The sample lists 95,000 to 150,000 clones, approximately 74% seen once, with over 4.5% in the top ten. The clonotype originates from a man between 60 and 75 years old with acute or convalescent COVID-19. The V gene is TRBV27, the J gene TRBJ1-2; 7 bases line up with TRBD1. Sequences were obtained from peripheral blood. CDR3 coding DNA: TGTGCCAGCAGTTTACGCCTACAGGGGACTTCTAACTATGGCTACACCTTC. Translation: CASSLRLQGTSNYGYTF.